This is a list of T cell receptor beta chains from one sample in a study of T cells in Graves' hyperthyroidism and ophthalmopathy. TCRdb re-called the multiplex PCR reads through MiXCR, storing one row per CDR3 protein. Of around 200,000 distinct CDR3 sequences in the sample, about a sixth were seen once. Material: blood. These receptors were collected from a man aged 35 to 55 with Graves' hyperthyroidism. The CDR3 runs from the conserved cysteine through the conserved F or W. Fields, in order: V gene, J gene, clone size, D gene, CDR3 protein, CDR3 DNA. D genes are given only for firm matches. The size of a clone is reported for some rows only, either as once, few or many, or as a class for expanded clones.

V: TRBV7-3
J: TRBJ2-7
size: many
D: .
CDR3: CASSFLPADSYEQYF
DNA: TGTGCCAGCAGCTTCTTGCCAGCGGACTCCTACGAGCAGTACTTC

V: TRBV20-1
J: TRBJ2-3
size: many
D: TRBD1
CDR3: CSAEPGQGAADTQYF
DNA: TGCAGTGCCGAACCGGGACAGGGGGCGGCAGATACGCAGTATTTT

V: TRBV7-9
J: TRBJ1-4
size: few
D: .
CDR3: CASSRGGRNEKLFF
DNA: TGTGCCAGCAGCCGAGGGGGGAGAAATGAAAAACTGTTTTTT

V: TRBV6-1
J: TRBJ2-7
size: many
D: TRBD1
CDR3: CASSSGTGTYEQYF
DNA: TGTGCCAGCAGTTCCGGGACAGGGACCTACGAGCAGTACTTC

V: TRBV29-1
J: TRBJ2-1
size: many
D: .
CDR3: CSVLPQTNEQFF
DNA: TGCAGCGTTCTCCCCCAAACTAATGAGCAGTTCTTC

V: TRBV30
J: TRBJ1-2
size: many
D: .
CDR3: CAWSVQGYDSYGYTF
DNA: TGTGCCTGGAGTGTACAAGGATACGATAGCTATGGCTACACCTTC

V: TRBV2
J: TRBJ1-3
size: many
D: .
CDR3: CASTGNTGGNTIYF
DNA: TGTGCCAGCACCGGGAACACAGGCGGAAACACCATATATTTT

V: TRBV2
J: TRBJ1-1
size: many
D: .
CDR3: CASSVRSFTEAFF
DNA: TGTGCCAGCAGTGTACGTAGCTTCACTGAAGCTTTCTTT

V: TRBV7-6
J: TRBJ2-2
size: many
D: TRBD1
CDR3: CASSQGQGANTGELFF
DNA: TGTGCCAGCAGCCAAGGACAGGGGGCGAACACCGGGGAGCTGTTTTTT

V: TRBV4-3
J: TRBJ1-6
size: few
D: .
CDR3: CASSQNRDSPLHF
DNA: TGCGCCAGCAGCCAGAACAGGGATTCACCCCTCCACTTT

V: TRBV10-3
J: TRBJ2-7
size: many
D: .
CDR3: CATTDVYEQYF
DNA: TGTGCCACGACAGACGTTTACGAGCAGTACTTC

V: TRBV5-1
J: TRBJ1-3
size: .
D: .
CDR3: CASSLGGIEDTIYF
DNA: TGCGCCAGCAGCTTGGGAGGAATCGAGGACACCATATATTTT

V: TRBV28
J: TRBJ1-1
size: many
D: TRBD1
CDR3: CASNLRTGNTEAFF
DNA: TGTGCCAGCAACCTACGGACAGGGAACACTGAAGCTTTCTTT

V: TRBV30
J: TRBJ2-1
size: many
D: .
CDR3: CAWSWIVNEQFF
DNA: TGTGCCTGGAGTTGGATTGTGAATGAGCAGTTCTTC

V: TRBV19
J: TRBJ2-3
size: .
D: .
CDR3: CASSIDGSTDTQYF
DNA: TGTGCCAGTAGTATAGATGGAAGCACAGATACGCAGTATTTT

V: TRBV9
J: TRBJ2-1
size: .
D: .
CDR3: CASSVVGGAGSEQFF
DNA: TGTGCCAGCAGCGTAGTAGGGGGGGCCGGGAGTGAGCAGTTCTTC

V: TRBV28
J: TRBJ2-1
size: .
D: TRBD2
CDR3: CASSSPTSGGGNEQFF
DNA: TGTGCCAGCAGTTCTCCGACTAGCGGGGGGGGCAATGAGCAGTTCTTC

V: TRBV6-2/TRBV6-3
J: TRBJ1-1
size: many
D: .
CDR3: CASSRDIRTEAFF
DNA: TGTGCCAGCAGTCGGGACATCCGAACTGAAGCTTTCTTT

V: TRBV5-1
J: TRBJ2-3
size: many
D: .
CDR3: CASSLEDVRTDTQYF
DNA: TGCGCCAGCAGCTTGGAGGACGTCCGCACAGATACGCAGTATTTT

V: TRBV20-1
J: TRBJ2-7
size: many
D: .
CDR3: CSASTGDREQYF
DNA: TGCAGTGCTAGTACCGGGGACCGGGAGCAGTACTTC

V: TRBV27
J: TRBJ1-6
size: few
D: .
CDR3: CASSQARGAPLHF
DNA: TGTGCCAGCAGCCAAGCCCGGGGTGCACCCCTCCACTTT

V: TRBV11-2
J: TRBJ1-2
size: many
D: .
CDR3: CASSLDLASRGYTF
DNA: TGTGCCAGCAGCTTAGATCTGGCTAGCAGGGGCTACACCTTC

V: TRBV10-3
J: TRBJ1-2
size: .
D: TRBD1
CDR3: CAISGGQGFNYGYTF
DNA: TGTGCCATCAGTGGGGGACAGGGGTTTAACTATGGCTACACCTTC

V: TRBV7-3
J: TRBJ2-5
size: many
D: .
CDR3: CASSLGGIQETQYF
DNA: TGTGCCAGCAGCTTAGGTGGCATCCAAGAGACCCAGTACTTC

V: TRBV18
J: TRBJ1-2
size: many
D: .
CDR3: CASSPSDNYGYTF
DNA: TGTGCCAGCTCACCGTCGGACAACTATGGCTACACCTTC

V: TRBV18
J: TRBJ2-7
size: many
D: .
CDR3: CASSPGTPSYEQYF
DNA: TGTGCCAGCTCACCCGGGACACCCAGCTACGAGCAGTACTTC

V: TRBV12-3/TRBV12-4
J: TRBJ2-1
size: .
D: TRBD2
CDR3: CASSHGGGRYEQFF
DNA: TGTGCCAGCAGCCACGGGGGGGGAAGGTATGAGCAGTTCTTC

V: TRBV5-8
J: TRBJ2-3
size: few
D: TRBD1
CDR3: CASSLMGSSDRVDTQYF
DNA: TGTGCCAGCAGCTTAATGGGTTCTTCGGACAGGGTAGATACGCAGTATTTT

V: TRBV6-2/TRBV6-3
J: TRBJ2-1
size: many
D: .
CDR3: CASSYGNQPNEQFF
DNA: TGTGCCAGCAGTTACGGTAACCAACCCAATGAGCAGTTCTTC

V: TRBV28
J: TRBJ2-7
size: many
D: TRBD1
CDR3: CASSTTGQTNEQYF
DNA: TGTGCCAGCAGTACCACGGGACAGACAAACGAGCAGTACTTC

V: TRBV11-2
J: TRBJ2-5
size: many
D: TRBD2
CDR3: CASSLVGAGGETQYF
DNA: TGTGCCAGCAGCTTAGTAGGAGCGGGGGGTGAGACCCAGTACTTC

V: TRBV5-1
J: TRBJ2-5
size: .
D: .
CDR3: CASSLRLAKTQYF
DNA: TGCGCCAGCAGCTTGCGGCTAGCAAAGACCCAGTACTTC

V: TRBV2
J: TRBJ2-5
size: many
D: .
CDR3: CASSVSFDLWGNF
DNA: TGTGCCAGCAGTGTCTCCTTCGACCTCTGGGGTAACTTC

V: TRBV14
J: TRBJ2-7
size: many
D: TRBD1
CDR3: CASSNRQGPYEQYF
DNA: TGTGCCAGCAGCAACCGACAGGGACCCTACGAGCAGTACTTC

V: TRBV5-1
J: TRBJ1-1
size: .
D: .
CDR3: CASSLYTQNTEAFF
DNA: TGCGCCAGCAGCTTGTATACTCAGAACACTGAAGCTTTCTTT

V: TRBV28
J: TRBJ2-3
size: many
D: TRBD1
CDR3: CASGSGQVTDTQYF
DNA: TGTGCCAGCGGGTCTGGACAGGTCACAGATACGCAGTATTTT

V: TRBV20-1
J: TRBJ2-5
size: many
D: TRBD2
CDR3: CSARPGTSGEETQYF
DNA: TGCAGTGCTAGGCCCGGGACTAGCGGGGAAGAGACCCAGTACTTC

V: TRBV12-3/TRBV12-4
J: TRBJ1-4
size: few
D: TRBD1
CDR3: CASSPGGKLEKLFF
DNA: TGTGCCAGCAGCCCAGGGGGGAAATTAGAGAAACTGTTTTTT

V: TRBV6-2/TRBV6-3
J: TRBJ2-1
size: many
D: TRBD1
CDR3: CASSHRGSSYNEQFF
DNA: TGTGCCAGCAGTCACAGGGGGAGCTCCTACAATGAGCAGTTCTTC

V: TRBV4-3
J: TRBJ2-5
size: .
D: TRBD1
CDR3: CASSQRTGGETRYF
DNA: TGCGCCAGCAGCCAAAGGACAGGGGGGGAGACCCGGTACTTC

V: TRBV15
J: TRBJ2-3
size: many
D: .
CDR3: CATSRDRRRLSTDTQYF
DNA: TGTGCCACCAGCAGAGATCGGAGACGCCTTAGCACAGATACGCAGTATTTT

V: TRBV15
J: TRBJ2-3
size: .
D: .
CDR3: CATSRAYSTDTQYF
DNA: TGTGCCACCAGCAGGGCGTACAGCACAGATACGCAGTATTTT

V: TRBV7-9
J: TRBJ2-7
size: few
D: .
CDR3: CASSLLRGDTTYEQYF
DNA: TGTGCCAGCAGCCTCCTGAGAGGGGACACAACCTACGAGCAGTACTTC

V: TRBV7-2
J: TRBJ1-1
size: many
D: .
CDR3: CASSSTDRNTEAFF
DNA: TGTGCCAGCAGCTCCACAGACAGGAACACTGAAGCTTTCTTT

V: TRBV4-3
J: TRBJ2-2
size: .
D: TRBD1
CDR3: CASSRDSSNTGELFF
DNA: TGCGCCAGCAGCCGGGACAGTTCGAACACCGGGGAGCTGTTTTTT

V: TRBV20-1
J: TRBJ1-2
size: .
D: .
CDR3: CSARNPDVKTLYDGYTF
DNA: TGCAGTGCTAGAAATCCGGACGTTAAGACATTATACGATGGCTACACCTTC

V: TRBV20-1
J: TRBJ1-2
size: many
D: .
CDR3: CSARDPAVNYGYTF
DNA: TGCAGTGCTAGAGATCCGGCAGTGAACTATGGCTACACCTTC

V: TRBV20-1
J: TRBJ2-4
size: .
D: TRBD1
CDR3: CSARVGTGATLAKNIQYF
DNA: TGCAGTGCTAGGGTTGGGACAGGGGCTACTCTAGCCAAAAACATTCAGTACTTC

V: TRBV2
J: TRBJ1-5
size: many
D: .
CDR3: CASSSGGLNQPQHF
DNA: TGTGCCAGCAGCTCCGGGGGTTTAAACCAGCCCCAGCATTTT

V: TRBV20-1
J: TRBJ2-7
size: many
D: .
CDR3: CSAPPSGALREQYF
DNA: TGCAGTGCCCCACCATCGGGGGCGTTACGCGAGCAGTACTTC

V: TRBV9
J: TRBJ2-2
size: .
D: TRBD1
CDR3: CASTATGVNTGELFF
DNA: TGTGCCAGCACCGCTACAGGGGTGAACACCGGGGAGCTGTTTTTT

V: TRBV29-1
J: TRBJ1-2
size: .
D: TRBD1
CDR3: CSGGTDGYTF
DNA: TGCAGCGGTGGGACAGATGGCTACACCTTC

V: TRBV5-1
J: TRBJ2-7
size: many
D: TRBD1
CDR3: CASSRSGTAYEQYF
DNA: TGCGCCAGCAGCCGATCCGGGACAGCCTACGAGCAGTACTTC

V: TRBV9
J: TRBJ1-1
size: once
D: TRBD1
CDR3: CASSRLAGGTGAFF
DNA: TGTGCCAGCAGCCGACTAGCGGGGGGGACAGGGGCTTTCTTT

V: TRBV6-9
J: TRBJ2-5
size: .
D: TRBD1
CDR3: CASSYGQGIAETQYF
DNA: TGTGCCAGCAGTTACGGACAGGGGATAGCGGAGACCCAGTACTTC

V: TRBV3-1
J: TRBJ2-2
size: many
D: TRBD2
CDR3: CASVPGGTGELFF
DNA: TGTGCCAGTGTACCGGGGGGCACCGGGGAGCTGTTTTTT

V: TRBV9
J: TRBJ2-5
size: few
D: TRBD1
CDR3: CASSAVGTAQETQYF
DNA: TGTGCCAGCAGCGCGGTCGGGACAGCCCAAGAGACCCAGTACTTC

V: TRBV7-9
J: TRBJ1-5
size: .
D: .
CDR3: CASREGISGNQPQHF
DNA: TGTGCCAGCAGAGAGGGAATTTCTGGCAATCAGCCCCAGCATTTT

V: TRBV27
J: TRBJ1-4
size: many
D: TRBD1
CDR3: CASSPLGTGDEKLFF
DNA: TGTGCCAGCAGCCCGCTGGGGACAGGGGATGAAAAACTGTTTTTT

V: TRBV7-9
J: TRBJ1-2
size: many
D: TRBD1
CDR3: CASSLGTGRDGYTF
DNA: TGTGCCAGCAGCCTCGGGACAGGGCGCGATGGCTACACCTTC